This T cell receptor beta chain comes out of a study of tumor-infiltrating lymphocytes in primary liver carcinoma. Background on the study: By surgical resection, the patients were treated for their primary liver carcinoma. The number of productive TCRbeta reads per sample ranged from roughly 3.65 to 7.13 million and was similar across tissue types.

Reverse transcription of approximately 520 ng total RNA with a constant-region primer produced TCR beta cDNA. Employing slightly modified ARM-PCR, three nested multiplex PCR rounds were run, and these gave rise to the TCR beta libraries. Use of TRBV1-TRBV30 forward primers with a C-beta reverse primer characterized the first two PCR rounds, which lasted around 9 cycles each. TCRdb recomputed calls from the multiplex PCR reads with MiXCR, one row per CDR3 protein. The sample contains approximately 310,000 distinct CDR3 sequences, around three fifths of which appear only once. Germline DNA was also extracted, with blood RNA taken from unsorted whole blood. Note on this clonotype: Its cognate antigen is unknown. Relative to the germline gene, one junction end is altered; a read error may explain this.

The CDR3 contains 14 residues. CDR1 and CDR2 (germline): MDHEN, SYDVKM. General study points: Less overlap was seen in tumor-adjacent and tumor-blood pairs than in tumor region pairs. Tumor samples exhibited a significantly greater top-250-clone fraction than blood samples (p = 0.039).

Sequenced material: peripheral blood. This TCR derives from a man between 35 and 55 years old with primary liver carcinoma and hepatitis B virus infection. The chain has TRBV28 and TRBJ2-1, with 12 bases aligning to TRBD2. CDR3 sequence reads: CSSSLTSGRNEQFF. CDR3 DNA: TGTTCCAGCAGTTTGACTAGCGGGAGAAATGAGCAGTTCTTC.